This T cell receptor (beta chain) was retrieved from a study of cytomegalovirus exposure and HLA in healthy donors. The germline V gene has CDR1 SGHRS and CDR2 YFSETQ. The CDR3 sequence is 16 residues long. Note on this clone: At one end the junction does not follow the germline gene, possibly because of a read error.

Produced via immunoSEQ multiplex PCR; TCRdb's table is partial and in-frame only. The data contain more than 80,000 clones, 90% to 97% of them singletons. This chain uses TRBV5-1 with TRBJ1-5; D possibly corresponds to TRBD1 (5 bases). The source is a young woman in good health and CMV-seronegative. Sample: PBMCs. CDR3: CASTLGAGGSNQPQHF. Here the CDR3 DNA reads TGCGCCAGCACCTTGGGTGCGGGGGGGAGCAATCAGCCCCAGCATTTT.